Listed below are T cell receptor beta chains from one sample, sequenced in a study of PD-1 blockade in mismatch repair-deficient tumors. Generated by immunoSEQ multiplex PCR, the TCRdb table keeps only in-frame clones and is missing some. This table holds approximately 38,000 clones, roughly 83% found once. The sample was peripheral blood, taken 4 weeks after starting pembrolizumab. These receptors came from an adult with mismatch repair-deficient cancer. The CDR3 runs from the conserved cysteine through the conserved F or W. Each record gives: CDR3 DNA, CDR3 protein, D gene, V gene, J gene, clone size. A D gene is named only where the DNA matches it firmly. Some rows have no size entry. The others give once, few or many, or a class for an expanded clone.

CDR3nt: TGCAGCGTTGCAGGGGCGTCCTACGAGCAGTACTTC; CDR3aa: CSVAGASYEQYF; d_gene: .; v_gene: TRBV29-1; j_gene: TRBJ2-7; abundance: .
CDR3nt: TGTGCCAGCAGCCAAGATCTAGGGGGAGTGGGCACAGATACGCAGTATTTT; CDR3aa: CASSQDLGGVGTDTQYF; d_gene: .; v_gene: TRBV4-2; j_gene: TRBJ2-3; abundance: .
CDR3nt: TGTGCCAGCAGCCTTTGGGCCTCCTACGAGCAGTACTTC; CDR3aa: CASSLWASYEQYF; d_gene: .; v_gene: TRBV5-6; j_gene: TRBJ2-7; abundance: .
CDR3nt: TGTGCCAGCAGCTTAGACTCAGGGCGGGTAGATCGAGCTTTCTTT; CDR3aa: CASSLDSGRVDRAFF; d_gene: .; v_gene: TRBV11-2; j_gene: TRBJ1-1; abundance: .
CDR3nt: TGTGCCAGCAGTACCCGGACAGTGAATGAGCAGTTCTTC; CDR3aa: CASSTRTVNEQFF; d_gene: .; v_gene: TRBV27; j_gene: TRBJ2-1; abundance: .
CDR3nt: TGTGCCAGCAGTGGTCTCGGGGGACTGTTTTTT; CDR3aa: CASSGLGGLFF; d_gene: .; v_gene: TRBV6-1; j_gene: TRBJ1-4; abundance: .
CDR3nt: TGTGCCAGCAGCTTAGAAGTAGGAGGGTATACTGAAGCTTTCTTT; CDR3aa: CASSLEVGGYTEAFF; d_gene: .; v_gene: TRBV5-4; j_gene: TRBJ1-1; abundance: .
CDR3nt: TGTGCCACTAAACGACAGGGATCGAATGAAAAACTGTTTTTT; CDR3aa: CATKRQGSNEKLFF; d_gene: TRBD1; v_gene: TRBV19; j_gene: TRBJ1-4; abundance: .
CDR3nt: TGTGCCTGGAGAGGGGCAGGGGGGGCAACTAATGAAAAACTGTTTTTT; CDR3aa: CAWRGAGGATNEKLFF; d_gene: TRBD1; v_gene: TRBV30; j_gene: TRBJ1-4; abundance: .
CDR3nt: TGTGCCAGTAGTCCAGGGGTCGGTATCACTGAAGCTTTCTTT; CDR3aa: CASSPGVGITEAFF; d_gene: .; v_gene: TRBV19; j_gene: TRBJ1-1; abundance: once
CDR3nt: TGTGCCAGCAGCTTGAAGGTGGCTAGCGGGAGGGCCTACAATGAGCAGTTCTTC; CDR3aa: CASSLKVASGRAYNEQFF; d_gene: TRBD2; v_gene: TRBV5-6; j_gene: TRBJ2-1; abundance: .
CDR3nt: TGTGCCTGGAGCCGACAGGGAAATGCCGGGGAGCTGTTTTTT; CDR3aa: CAWSRQGNAGELFF; d_gene: TRBD1; v_gene: TRBV30; j_gene: TRBJ2-2; abundance: .
CDR3nt: TGTGCCAGCAGTTTACTTAATCCGCAGGGCCAAAAACTGTTTTTT; CDR3aa: CASSLLNPQGQKLFF; d_gene: .; v_gene: TRBV28; j_gene: TRBJ1-4; abundance: once
CDR3nt: TGCGCCAGCACAGGGGGAAACCTCTGGAGGGCCTACAATGAGCAGTTCTTC; CDR3aa: CASTGGNLWRAYNEQFF; d_gene: .; v_gene: TRBV5-1; j_gene: TRBJ2-1; abundance: .
CDR3nt: TGTGCCTGGAGTGAATGGGGGAGGGGCACAGATACGCAGTATTTT; CDR3aa: CAWSEWGRGTDTQYF; d_gene: TRBD2; v_gene: TRBV30; j_gene: TRBJ2-3; abundance: few
CDR3nt: TGTGCCAGCAGCTCCGGCGGGGGTTACGAGCAGTACTTC; CDR3aa: CASSSGGGYEQYF; d_gene: TRBD2; v_gene: TRBV5-5; j_gene: TRBJ2-7; abundance: .
CDR3nt: TGTGCCAGTAGTATAGGTGTAGGGAACACTGAAGCTTTCTTT; CDR3aa: CASSIGVGNTEAFF; d_gene: .; v_gene: TRBV19; j_gene: TRBJ1-1; abundance: .
CDR3nt: TGTGCCAGCAGCCGTCTAAAGGGGGACAGGGACTACGAGCAGTACTTC; CDR3aa: CASSRLKGDRDYEQYF; d_gene: TRBD1; v_gene: TRBV2; j_gene: TRBJ2-7; abundance: .
CDR3nt: TGTGCCAGCAGCTTAGGTGGGGGTATAGAGACCCAGTACTTC; CDR3aa: CASSLGGGIETQYF; d_gene: .; v_gene: TRBV13; j_gene: TRBJ2-5; abundance: .
CDR3nt: TGCGCCAGCAGATTCTCTAGCGGACAAGAGACCCAGTACTTC; CDR3aa: CASRFSSGQETQYF; d_gene: TRBD2; v_gene: TRBV5-1; j_gene: TRBJ2-5; abundance: .
CDR3nt: TGTGCCAGCAGTTACTCCCCGGACAGGGGAGCTTTCTTT; CDR3aa: CASSYSPDRGAFF; d_gene: TRBD1; v_gene: TRBV6-5; j_gene: TRBJ1-1; abundance: medium-sized
CDR3nt: TGTGCCAGCAGCCCCTGGATTCTGCCAGGGGGCACAGATACGCAGTATTTT; CDR3aa: CASSPWILPGGTDTQYF; d_gene: .; v_gene: TRBV28; j_gene: TRBJ2-3; abundance: .
CDR3nt: TGTGCCATCAGTGAGGGGAGAGGGGAGGATGAGCAGTTCTTC; CDR3aa: CAISEGRGEDEQFF; d_gene: .; v_gene: TRBV10-3; j_gene: TRBJ2-1; abundance: .
CDR3nt: TGTGCCAGCAGCCTGGGGGACAATGAGCAGTTCTTC; CDR3aa: CASSLGDNEQFF; d_gene: .; v_gene: TRBV7-2; j_gene: TRBJ2-1; abundance: .
CDR3nt: TGCGCCAGCAGCTTAGGTGGGGGACTAGCGGGAGCCTACGAGCAGTACTTC; CDR3aa: CASSLGGGLAGAYEQYF; d_gene: TRBD2; v_gene: TRBV5-1; j_gene: TRBJ2-7; abundance: .
CDR3nt: TGCGCCAGCAGCTTGGGGGTAGGGGAGCAGTACTTC; CDR3aa: CASSLGVGEQYF; d_gene: .; v_gene: TRBV5-1; j_gene: TRBJ2-7; abundance: .
CDR3nt: TGTGCCATCAGTGAGCGGGGGGGCGACGAGCAGTACTTC; CDR3aa: CAISERGGDEQYF; d_gene: TRBD2; v_gene: TRBV10-3; j_gene: TRBJ2-7; abundance: .
CDR3nt: TGTGCCTGGAGTGTAGAGGCTTTTGCGGGAACAATGCAGTTCTTC; CDR3aa: CAWSVEAFAGTMQFF; d_gene: .; v_gene: TRBV30; j_gene: TRBJ2-1; abundance: .
CDR3nt: TGCGCCAGCAGCCAAGGGAGGGAGTGGGAGACCCAGTACTTC; CDR3aa: CASSQGREWETQYF; d_gene: .; v_gene: TRBV4-3; j_gene: TRBJ2-5; abundance: .
CDR3nt: TGTGCCAGCAGCCTCAGAGGCGGCGGGGAGCTGTTTTTT; CDR3aa: CASSLRGGGELFF; d_gene: .; v_gene: TRBV27; j_gene: TRBJ2-2; abundance: .
CDR3nt: TGTGCCAGCAGCTTGGCGGGGACTAGCACAGATACGCAGTATTTT; CDR3aa: CASSLAGTSTDTQYF; d_gene: .; v_gene: TRBV5-4; j_gene: TRBJ2-3; abundance: .
CDR3nt: TGCGCCAGCAGCCGGGGTGCGAACACTGAAGCTTTCTTT; CDR3aa: CASSRGANTEAFF; d_gene: .; v_gene: TRBV4-1; j_gene: TRBJ1-1; abundance: few
CDR3nt: TGTGCCAGCAGCCGACTAGCGGGGGACTACAATGAGCAGTTCTTC; CDR3aa: CASSRLAGDYNEQFF; d_gene: TRBD2; v_gene: TRBV6-5; j_gene: TRBJ2-1; abundance: .
CDR3nt: TGTGCCAGCAGCACTCTCAGCACCGGGGAGCTGTTTTTT; CDR3aa: CASSTLSTGELFF; d_gene: .; v_gene: TRBV7-9; j_gene: TRBJ2-2; abundance: .
CDR3nt: TGTGCCAGCAGCTTTAGGGCGGAGAGCACAGATACGCAGTATTTT; CDR3aa: CASSFRAESTDTQYF; d_gene: .; v_gene: TRBV7-9; j_gene: TRBJ2-3; abundance: .
CDR3nt: TGTGCCAGCAGTATCAAAATACAGACAGGGAGGGCCGAGCAGTACTTC; CDR3aa: CASSIKIQTGRAEQYF; d_gene: .; v_gene: TRBV6-6; j_gene: TRBJ2-7; abundance: .
CDR3nt: TGTGCCAGCAGCCAGGGAGGACTGAACAATGAGCAGTTCTTC; CDR3aa: CASSQGGLNNEQFF; d_gene: .; v_gene: TRBV4-2; j_gene: TRBJ2-1; abundance: .
CDR3nt: TGCGCCAGCAGACCCTCGATGGGGGGATCTAAGTACTTC; CDR3aa: CASRPSMGGSKYF; d_gene: .; v_gene: TRBV5-1; j_gene: TRBJ2-5; abundance: .
CDR3nt: TGTGCCAGCAGCTCGGGGCTAGCGGGTACCTACGAGCAGTACTTC; CDR3aa: CASSSGLAGTYEQYF; d_gene: TRBD2; v_gene: TRBV11-2; j_gene: TRBJ2-7; abundance: .
CDR3nt: TGTGCCTGGAGTTTGACAGGGAACTATGGCTACACCTTC; CDR3aa: CAWSLTGNYGYTF; d_gene: TRBD1; v_gene: TRBV30; j_gene: TRBJ1-2; abundance: few
CDR3nt: TGTGCCACCAGCAGAGATCAGGGCGGGAGGGCCCGGAATGAGCAGTTCTTC; CDR3aa: CATSRDQGGRARNEQFF; d_gene: TRBD2; v_gene: TRBV15; j_gene: TRBJ2-1; abundance: .